These T cell receptor beta chains were read from a single sample in a study of blood T cell repertoires in COVID-19. Clones were sequenced by immunoSEQ multiplex PCR, and TCRdb holds only the in-frame ones, with some missing. Here the sample spans about 120,000 clones, roughly 79% being singletons. Specimen: peripheral blood. The receptor set was obtained from a man between 65 and 85 years old with acute or convalescent COVID-19. CDR3s include the opening cysteine and the closing phenylalanine or tryptophan. D genes are given only for firm matches. Clone size is stated in some rows and not others, as once, few, many or a class when expanded.

TRBJ2-2 | NA | TRBV12-5 | NA | TGTGCTAGTGGTTCCCAGGGGTTTGGGAACACCGGGGAGCTGTTTTTT | CASGSQGFGNTGELFF
TRBJ1-6 | NA | TRBV9 | TRBD1 | TGTGCCAGCAGCGTAGCTGGGACAGGGAGTTCACCCCTCCACTTT | CASSVAGTGSSPLHF
TRBJ2-3 | few | TRBV7-6 | NA | TGTGCCAGCAGCTTAGGCGACAGAGCGAGCACAGATACGCAGTATTTT | CASSLGDRASTDTQYF
TRBJ2-7 | NA | TRBV21-1 | NA | TGTGCCAGCAGCAAAGCGGCCGGGACAGGGGAATCCTACGAGCAGTACTTC | CASSKAAGTGESYEQYF
TRBJ2-3 | once | TRBV6-5 | NA | TGTGCCAGCAGTTACCCAGGTGCGGATACGCAGTATTTT | CASSYPGADTQYF
TRBJ1-2 | NA | TRBV30 | TRBD1 | TGTGCCTGTCCGACACTGGGACAGGGATCTGGCTACACCTTC | CACPTLGQGSGYTF
TRBJ2-2 | NA | TRBV6-5 | NA | TGTGCCAGCAGACAGGGTACCGGGGAGCTGTTTTTT | CASRQGTGELFF
TRBJ2-5 | NA | TRBV5-1 | TRBD2 | TGCGCCAGCAGCTTGGATCGGGCGGGGGGGCGCGAGACCCAGTACTTC | CASSLDRAGGRETQYF
TRBJ2-6 | few | TRBV29-1 | TRBD2 | TGCAGCGTTGACTCTAGCGGTCTCTCTGGGGCCAACGTCCTGACTTTC | CSVDSSGLSGANVLTF
TRBJ2-1 | few | TRBV6-5 | TRBD1 | TGTGCCAGCGGGACAGGGGGCGCGTCGGGTGAGCAGTTCTTC | CASGTGGASGEQFF
TRBJ2-1 | NA | TRBV11-3 | NA | TGTGCCAGCAGTCGAGTCACCGCCGATGAGCAGTTCTTC | CASSRVTADEQFF
TRBJ1-2 | NA | TRBV27 | NA | TGTGCCAGCAGTTTAAGGGGGGGCGCCGGCTATGGCTACACCTTC | CASSLRGGAGYGYTF
TRBJ2-7 | NA | TRBV5-4 | TRBD1 | TGTGCCAGCAGCTTGGACCCGGGACAGGGGATCTACGAGCAGTACTTC | CASSLDPGQGIYEQYF
TRBJ2-3 | NA | TRBV29-1 | TRBD1 | TGCAGCGTGGGACAGGGGGCCGTCGTAGATACGCAGTATTTT | CSVGQGAVVDTQYF
TRBJ2-2 | NA | TRBV5-8 | TRBD2 | TGTGCCAGCAGCCGAACCCTTAGCGGGACGAACACCGGGGAGCTGTTTTTT | CASSRTLSGTNTGELFF
TRBJ2-3 | NA | TRBV9 | TRBD2 | TGTGCCAGCAGCGAGCGGGGTAGCGGGGGTTCGACAGATACGCAGTATTTT | CASSERGSGGSTDTQYF
TRBJ1-5 | NA | TRBV6-2/TRBV6-3 | TRBD1 | TGTGCCAGCAGTTACTTGGACAGGGGGCGCGGGCAGCCCCAGCATTTT | CASSYLDRGRGQPQHF
TRBJ1-5 | NA | TRBV5-1 | NA | TGCGCCAGCAGTCAGGGGACGGAACAGCCCCAGCATTTT | CASSQGTEQPQHF
TRBJ2-7 | few | TRBV7-2 | NA | TGTGCCAGCAGCTTGGGTCGAGGATACGAGCAGTACTTC | CASSLGRGYEQYF
TRBJ1-2 | NA | TRBV18 | NA | TGTGCCAGCTCACCGACATACAGGGACCAGCCGGGCTACACCTTC | CASSPTYRDQPGYTF
TRBJ2-2 | few | TRBV6-4 | NA | TGTGCCAGCAGTGACTCGTCCGAGCCGAACACCGGGGAGCTGTTTTTT | CASSDSSEPNTGELFF
TRBJ2-3 | once | TRBV12-5 | TRBD2 | TGTGCTACGCGGGGGGCTGGAGATACGCAGTATTTT | CATRGAGDTQYF
TRBJ1-1 | NA | TRBV6-1 | NA | TGTGCCAGCAGTGAAGTGGCGGGGACTGAAGCTTTCTTT | CASSEVAGTEAFF
TRBJ2-1 | NA | TRBV5-1 | TRBD1 | TGCGCCAGCAGCTCCCTGCAGGGACAGGCTGGTGAGCAGTTCTTC | CASSSLQGQAGEQFF
TRBJ2-5 | NA | TRBV6-6 | NA | TGTGCCAGCAGTTCCCCAGGAACATTACAAGAGACCCAGTACTTC | CASSSPGTLQETQYF
TRBJ2-3 | few | TRBV5-1 | TRBD1 | TGCGCCAGCAGCTTGCAGGGGGACACAGATACGCAGTATTTT | CASSLQGDTDTQYF
TRBJ2-3 | NA | TRBV4-1 | TRBD2 | TGCGCCAGCAGCCCCCTAGGGCTAGCGGGGGGGCCGGCAGGAGATACGCAGTATTTT | CASSPLGLAGGPAGDTQYF
TRBJ1-4 | NA | TRBV13 | TRBD1 | TGTGCCAGCAGCGGTAAGAACAGGGGAAATCCAACTAATGAAAAACTGTTTTTT | CASSGKNRGNPTNEKLFF
TRBJ2-1 | NA | TRBV3-1/TRBV3-2 | TRBD2 | TGTGCCAGCAGACGTCTAGCGGGGGGGCTACATGAGCAGTTCTTC | CASRRLAGGLHEQFF
TRBJ2-5 | NA | TRBV7-3 | TRBD2 | TGTGCCAGCAGCCTAGGGCCCGGACTAGCAGAGACCCAGTACTTC | CASSLGPGLAETQYF
TRBJ2-7 | NA | TRBV3-1/TRBV3-2 | TRBD1 | TGTGCCAGCAGCCCTGGGACAGGCCGAGGGGACTACGAGCAGTACTTC | CASSPGTGRGDYEQYF
TRBJ1-3 | once | TRBV5-1 | TRBD1 | TGCGCCAGCAGTCCCAGGGGGCGGTCTGGAAACACCATATATTTT | CASSPRGRSGNTIYF
TRBJ2-5 | NA | TRBV18 | TRBD2 | TGTGCCAGCTCACCGTCCCTGAGGAGCGGGGGCTCCCAAGAGACCCAGTACTTC | CASSPSLRSGGSQETQYF
TRBJ2-1 | NA | TRBV7-6 | TRBD1 | TGTGCCAGCAGCTTAGCGATTTTCGGGACAGGTATCAATGAGCAGTTCTTC | CASSLAIFGTGINEQFF
TRBJ1-6 | NA | TRBV19 | TRBD1 | TGTGCCAGTAGTATCTCACAGGGGATGGGCTCACCCCTCCACTTT | CASSISQGMGSPLHF
TRBJ1-1 | NA | TRBV19 | NA | TGTGCCAGTAATCGAGGAGCTGAAGCTTTCTTT | CASNRGAEAFF
TRBJ1-1 | NA | TRBV5-1 | NA | TGCGCCAGCAGAGGACACCTGAACACTGAAGCTTTCTTT | CASRGHLNTEAFF
TRBJ2-3 | once | TRBV28 | NA | TGTGCCAGCTTAATAGCCCACACAGATACGCAGTATTTT | CASLIAHTDTQYF
TRBJ1-5 | NA | TRBV5-5 | NA | TGTGCCAGCAGCTTGACAGGCCCCCCTCAGCCCCAGCATTTT | CASSLTGPPQPQHF
TRBJ2-5 | NA | TRBV7-6 | TRBD2 | TGTGCCAGCAGCGAAGCGGGGGCGGGAGAGACCCAGTACTTC | CASSEAGAGETQYF
TRBJ1-6 | once | TRBV11-3 | TRBD1 | TGTGCCAGCAGTAGGGGGACAGCAGGTTCACCCCTCCACTTT | CASSRGTAGSPLHF
TRBJ2-3 | NA | TRBV7-2 | TRBD2 | TGTGCCAGCAGCTCCCAAGCGGGGGGGGCCACAGATACGCAGTATTTT | CASSSQAGGATDTQYF
TRBJ2-7 | once | TRBV4-1 | NA | TGCGCCAGCAGCCAAGAGAGGGTCCGCGAGCAGTACTTC | CASSQERVREQYF
TRBJ1-4 | NA | TRBV7-9 | TRBD1 | TGTGCCAGCAGCTCCAGGGGGGCAGGGGAGGAAAAACTGTTTTTT | CASSSRGAGEEKLFF
TRBJ1-1 | NA | TRBV3-1/TRBV3-2 | NA | TGTGCCAGCAGCTTGGAGGGTCCAATGCCGAACACTGAAGCTTTCTTT | CASSLEGPMPNTEAFF
TRBJ1-2 | few | TRBV9 | NA | TGTGCCAGCAGCGTAGCTCTTAGAGGCTCCTATGGCTACACCTTC | CASSVALRGSYGYTF
TRBJ2-1 | NA | TRBV3-1/TRBV3-2 | TRBD2 | TGTGCCAGCAGCCAACCACAAACTAGCGGGGGGTTAGGTGAGCAGTTCTTC | CASSQPQTSGGLGEQFF
TRBJ2-5 | NA | TRBV30 | TRBD2 | TGTGCCTGGACGTCTAGCGGGGGGGGCCCCCAAGAGACCCAGTACTTC | CAWTSSGGGPQETQYF
TRBJ1-2 | NA | TRBV5-6 | NA | TGTGCCAGCTCTCCTACGGGACTATATGGCTACACCTTC | CASSPTGLYGYTF
TRBJ2-7 | once | TRBV5-6 | TRBD2 | TGTGCCAGCAGCTTGGGTTGGGGCTTAGCGGGGGTGTCCTACGAGCAGTACTTC | CASSLGWGLAGVSYEQYF
TRBJ1-5 | NA | TRBV7-9 | TRBD1 | TGTGCCAGCAGCTTAGCCCTGGGCAGGGGGCACAATCAGCCCCAGCATTTT | CASSLALGRGHNQPQHF
TRBJ1-1 | NA | TRBV19 | NA | TGTGCCAGTAGACCCCAGGCCCGGGAGAACACTGAAGCTTTCTTT | CASRPQARENTEAFF
TRBJ1-3 | few | TRBV19 | TRBD1 | TGTGCCAGTAGTACCAGGGGGCAAGGAGGAAACACCATATATTTT | CASSTRGQGGNTIYF
TRBJ1-3 | NA | TRBV11-2 | TRBD1 | TGTGCCAGCAGCCCGGACAGGGGGTATGGAAACACCATATATTTT | CASSPDRGYGNTIYF
TRBJ2-7 | NA | TRBV11-3 | NA | TGTGCCAGCAGCTTAGTCCCGAGCGGCGAGCAGTACTTC | CASSLVPSGEQYF
TRBJ2-4 | NA | TRBV6-1 | NA | TGTGCCAGCAGTGACCTACAGGGTGAGGACATTCAGTACTTC | CASSDLQGEDIQYF
TRBJ1-1 | few | TRBV7-2 | NA | TGTGCCAGCAGAGCCCGGGACAATACTGAAGCTTTCTTT | CASRARDNTEAFF